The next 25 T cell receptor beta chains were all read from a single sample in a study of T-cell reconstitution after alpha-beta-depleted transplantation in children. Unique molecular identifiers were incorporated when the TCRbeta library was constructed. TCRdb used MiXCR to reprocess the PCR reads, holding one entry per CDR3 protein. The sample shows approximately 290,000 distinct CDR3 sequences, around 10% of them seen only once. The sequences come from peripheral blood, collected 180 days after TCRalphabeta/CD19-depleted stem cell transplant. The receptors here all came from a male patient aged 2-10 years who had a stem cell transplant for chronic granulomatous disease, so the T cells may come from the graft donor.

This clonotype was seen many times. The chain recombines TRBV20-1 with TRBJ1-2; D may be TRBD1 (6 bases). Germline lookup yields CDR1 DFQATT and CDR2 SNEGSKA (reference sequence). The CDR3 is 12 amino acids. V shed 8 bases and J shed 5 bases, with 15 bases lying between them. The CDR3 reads CSSLGGGYGYTF. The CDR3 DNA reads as TGCAGTAGCCTAGGGGGTGGTTATGGCTACACCTTC.

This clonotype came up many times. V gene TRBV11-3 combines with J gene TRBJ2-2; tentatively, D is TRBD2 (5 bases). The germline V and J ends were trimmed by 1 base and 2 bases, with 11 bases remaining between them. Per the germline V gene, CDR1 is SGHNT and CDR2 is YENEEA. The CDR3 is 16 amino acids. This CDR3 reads CASSLGGLENTGELFF. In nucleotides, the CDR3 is TGTGCCAGCAGCTTAGGAGGGTTGGAAAACACCGGGGAGCTGTTTTTT.

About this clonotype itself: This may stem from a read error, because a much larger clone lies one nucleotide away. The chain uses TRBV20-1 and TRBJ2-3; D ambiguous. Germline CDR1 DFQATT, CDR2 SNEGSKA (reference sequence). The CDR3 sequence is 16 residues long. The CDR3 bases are TGCTGTGCGCAGCAAAAAGCCGGGCCAAGCACAGATACGCAGTATTTT. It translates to CCAQQKAGPSTDTQYF.

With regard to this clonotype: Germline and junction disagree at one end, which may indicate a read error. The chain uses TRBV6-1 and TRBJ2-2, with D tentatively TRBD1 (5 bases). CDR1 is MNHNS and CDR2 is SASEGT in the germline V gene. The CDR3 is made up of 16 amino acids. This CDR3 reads CSSSRPPTAHTGELFF. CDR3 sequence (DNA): TGTTCCAGCAGCCGACCGCCGACAGCCCACACCGGGGAGCTGTTTTTT.

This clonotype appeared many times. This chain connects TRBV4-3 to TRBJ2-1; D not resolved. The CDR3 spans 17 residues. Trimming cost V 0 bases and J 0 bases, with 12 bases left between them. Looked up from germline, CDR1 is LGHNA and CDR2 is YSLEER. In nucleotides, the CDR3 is TGCGCCAGCAGCCAAGACCCGTCGTCTAGCTCCTACAATGAGCAGTTCTTC. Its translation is CASSQDPSSSSYNEQFF.

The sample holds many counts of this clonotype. The CDR3 region has the DNA TGCAGCGTTGAAGCTCTGAACACTGAAGCTTTCTTT. Translation: CSVEALNTEAFF. This rearrangement joins TRBV29-1 to TRBJ1-1, with D hard to call. From germline, CDR1 is SQVTM and CDR2 ANQGSEA. CDR3 length: 12 residues. V was trimmed by 1 base and J by 0 bases, leaving 3 bases between them.

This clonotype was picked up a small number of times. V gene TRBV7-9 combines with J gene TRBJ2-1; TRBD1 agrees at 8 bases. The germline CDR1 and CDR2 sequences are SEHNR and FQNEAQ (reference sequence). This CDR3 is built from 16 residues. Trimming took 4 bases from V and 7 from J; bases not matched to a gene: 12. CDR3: CASSSRQGTGFNEQFF. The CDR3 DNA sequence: TGTGCCAGCAGCTCCCGGCAAGGGACAGGTTTTAATGAGCAGTTCTTC.

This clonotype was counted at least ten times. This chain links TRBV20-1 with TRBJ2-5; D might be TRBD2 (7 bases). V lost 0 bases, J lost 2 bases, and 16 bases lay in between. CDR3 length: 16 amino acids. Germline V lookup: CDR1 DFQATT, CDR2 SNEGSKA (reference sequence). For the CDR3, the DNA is TGCAGTGCTAGAGATAGGGGGGGCCCCAAGCAAGAGACCCAGTACTTC. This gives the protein CSARDRGGPKQETQYF.

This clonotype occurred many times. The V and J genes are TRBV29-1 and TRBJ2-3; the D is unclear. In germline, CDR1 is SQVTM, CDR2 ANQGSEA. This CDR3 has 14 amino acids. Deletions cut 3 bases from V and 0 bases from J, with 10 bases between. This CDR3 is CSVELGSSTDTQYF. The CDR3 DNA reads TGCAGCGTTGAGTTGGGGTCGAGCACAGATACGCAGTATTTT.

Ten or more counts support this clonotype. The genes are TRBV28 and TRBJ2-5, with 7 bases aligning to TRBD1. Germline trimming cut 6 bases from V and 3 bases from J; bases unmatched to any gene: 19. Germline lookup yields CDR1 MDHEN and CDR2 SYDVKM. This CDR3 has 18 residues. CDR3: CASRGALQGLGGKETQYF. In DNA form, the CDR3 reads TGTGCCAGCAGGGGGGCTTTACAGGGGTTGGGTGGGAAAGAGACCCAGTACTTC.

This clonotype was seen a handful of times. CDR3 nucleotide sequence: TGCGCCAGCAGACTACTGCAAAGTTCAAATCAGCCCCAGCATTTT. Translated: CASRLLQSSNQPQHF. The chain employs TRBV23-1 and TRBJ1-5; D is uncertain. TRBV23-1 is sorted into the ORF group, with uncertain function. CDR3 length: 15 amino acids. The V end lost 6 bases, the J end lost 4 bases, and 16 bases lay between the germline ends.

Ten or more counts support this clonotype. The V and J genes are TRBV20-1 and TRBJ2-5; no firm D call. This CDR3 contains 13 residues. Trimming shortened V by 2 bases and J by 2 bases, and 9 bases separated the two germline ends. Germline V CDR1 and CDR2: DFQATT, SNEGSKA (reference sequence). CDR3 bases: TGCAGTGCTAGACGGCCAGGACAAGAGACCCAGTACTTC. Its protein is CSARRPGQETQYF.

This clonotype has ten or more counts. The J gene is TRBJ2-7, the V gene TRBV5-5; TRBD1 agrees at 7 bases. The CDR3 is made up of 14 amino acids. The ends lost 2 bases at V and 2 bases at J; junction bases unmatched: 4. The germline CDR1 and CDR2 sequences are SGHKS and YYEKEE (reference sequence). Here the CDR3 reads CASSFRQGPYEQYF. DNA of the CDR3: TGTGCCAGCAGCTTCCGACAGGGACCCTACGAGCAGTACTTC.

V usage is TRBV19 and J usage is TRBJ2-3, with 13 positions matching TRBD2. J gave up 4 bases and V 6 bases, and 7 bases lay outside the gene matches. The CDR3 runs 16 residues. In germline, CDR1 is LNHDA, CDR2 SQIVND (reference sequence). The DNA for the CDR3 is TGTGCCAGTAGCCTCGGACTAGCGGGAGAAGCAGATACGCAGTATTTT. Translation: CASSLGLAGEADTQYF.

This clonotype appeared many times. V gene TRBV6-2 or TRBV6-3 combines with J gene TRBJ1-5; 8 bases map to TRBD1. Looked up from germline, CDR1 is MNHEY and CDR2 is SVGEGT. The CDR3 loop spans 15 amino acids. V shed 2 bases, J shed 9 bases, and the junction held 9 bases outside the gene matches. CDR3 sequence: CASSYAGQGELPQHF. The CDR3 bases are TGTGCCAGCAGTTACGCAGGACAGGGAGAACTGCCCCAGCATTTT.

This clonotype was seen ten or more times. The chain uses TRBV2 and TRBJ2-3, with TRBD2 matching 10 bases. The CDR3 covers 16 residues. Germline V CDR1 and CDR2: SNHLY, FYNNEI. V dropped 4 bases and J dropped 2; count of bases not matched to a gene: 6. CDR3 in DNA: TGTGCCAGCAGTGTTGTAGCGGGGGGTCTCACAGATACGCAGTATTTT. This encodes CASSVVAGGLTDTQYF.

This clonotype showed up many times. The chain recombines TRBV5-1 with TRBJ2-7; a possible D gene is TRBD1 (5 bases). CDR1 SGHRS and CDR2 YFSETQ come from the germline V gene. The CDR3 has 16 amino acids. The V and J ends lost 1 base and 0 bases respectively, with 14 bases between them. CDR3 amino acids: CASSLTVDRSSYEQYF. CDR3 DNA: TGCGCCAGCAGCTTGACTGTTGACAGATCCTCCTACGAGCAGTACTTC.

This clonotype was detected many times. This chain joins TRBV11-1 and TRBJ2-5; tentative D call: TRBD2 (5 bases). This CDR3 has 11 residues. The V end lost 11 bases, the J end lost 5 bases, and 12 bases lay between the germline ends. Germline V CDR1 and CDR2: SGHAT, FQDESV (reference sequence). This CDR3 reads CAHGLQETQYF. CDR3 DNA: TGTGCCCACGGACTCCAGGAGACCCAGTACTTC.

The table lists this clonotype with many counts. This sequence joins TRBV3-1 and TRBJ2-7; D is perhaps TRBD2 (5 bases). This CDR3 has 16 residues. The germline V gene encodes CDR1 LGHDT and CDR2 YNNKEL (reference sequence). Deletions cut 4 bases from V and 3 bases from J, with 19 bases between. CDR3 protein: CASSPRTRGRSYEQYF. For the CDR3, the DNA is TGTGCCAGCAGCCCCCGGACTCGGGGTAGAAGCTACGAGCAGTACTTC.

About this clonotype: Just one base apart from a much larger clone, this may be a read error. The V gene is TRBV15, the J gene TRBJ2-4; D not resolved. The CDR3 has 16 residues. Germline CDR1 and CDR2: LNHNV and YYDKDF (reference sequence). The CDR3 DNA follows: TGTGCCTCCAGCAGAGACCCCGGGCTAGCCAAAAACATTCAGTACTTC. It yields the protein CASSRDPGLAKNIQYF.

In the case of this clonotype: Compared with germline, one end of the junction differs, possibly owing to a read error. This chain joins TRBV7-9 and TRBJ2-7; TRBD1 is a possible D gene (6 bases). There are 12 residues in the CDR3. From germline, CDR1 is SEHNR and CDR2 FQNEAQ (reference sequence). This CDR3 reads CASTDRLNEQYF. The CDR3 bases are TGTGCCAGTACGGACAGACTCAACGAGCAATACTTC.

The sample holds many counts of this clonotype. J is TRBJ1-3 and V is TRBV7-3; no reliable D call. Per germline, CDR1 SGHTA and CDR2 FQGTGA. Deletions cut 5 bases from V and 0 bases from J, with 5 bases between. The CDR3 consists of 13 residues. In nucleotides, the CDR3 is TGTGCCAGCAGCACCGGCTCTGGAAACACCATATATTTT. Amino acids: CASSTGSGNTIYF. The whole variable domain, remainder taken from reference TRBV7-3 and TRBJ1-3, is GAGVSQTPSNKVTEKGKYVELRCDPISGHTALYWYRQSLGQGPEFLIYFQGTGAADDSGLPNDRFFAVRPEGSVSTLKIQRTERGDSAVYLCASSTGSGNTIYFGEGSWLTVV.

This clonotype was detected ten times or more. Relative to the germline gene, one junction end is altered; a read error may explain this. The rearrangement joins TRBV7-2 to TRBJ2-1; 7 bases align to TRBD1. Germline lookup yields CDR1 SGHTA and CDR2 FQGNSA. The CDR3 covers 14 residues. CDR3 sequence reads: CASSLSGTAWERFF. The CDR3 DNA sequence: TGTGCCAGCAGCTTGTCTGGGACAGCATGGGAGCGGTTCTTC.

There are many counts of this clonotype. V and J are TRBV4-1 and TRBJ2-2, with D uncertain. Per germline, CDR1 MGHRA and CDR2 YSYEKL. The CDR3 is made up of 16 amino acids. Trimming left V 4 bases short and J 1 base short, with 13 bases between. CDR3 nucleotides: TGCGCCAGCAGCCCCAGCCTAGGAAGGAACACCGGGGAGCTGTTTTTT. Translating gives CASSPSLGRNTGELFF.

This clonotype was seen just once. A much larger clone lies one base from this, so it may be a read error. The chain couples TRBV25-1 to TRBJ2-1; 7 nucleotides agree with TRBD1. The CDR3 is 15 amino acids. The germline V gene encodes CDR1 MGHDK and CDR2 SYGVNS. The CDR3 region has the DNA TGTGCCACCAGTAACCGGGACAGCCCTTACAATGAGCAGTTCTTC. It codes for CATSNRDSPYNEQFF.